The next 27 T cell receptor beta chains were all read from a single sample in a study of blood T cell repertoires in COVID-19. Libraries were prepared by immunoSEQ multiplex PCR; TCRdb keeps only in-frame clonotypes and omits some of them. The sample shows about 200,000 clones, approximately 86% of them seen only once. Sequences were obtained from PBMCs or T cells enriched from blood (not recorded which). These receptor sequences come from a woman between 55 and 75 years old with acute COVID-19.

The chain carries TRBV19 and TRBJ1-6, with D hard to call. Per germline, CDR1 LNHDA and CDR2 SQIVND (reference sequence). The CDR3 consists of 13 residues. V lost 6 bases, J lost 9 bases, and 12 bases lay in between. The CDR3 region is CASSQAIGSPLHF. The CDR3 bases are TGTGCCAGTAGCCAGGCCATAGGTTCACCCCTCCACTTT.

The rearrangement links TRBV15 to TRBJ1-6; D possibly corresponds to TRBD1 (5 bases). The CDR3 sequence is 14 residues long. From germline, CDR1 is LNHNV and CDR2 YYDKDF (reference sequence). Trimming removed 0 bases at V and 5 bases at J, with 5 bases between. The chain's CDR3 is CATSRDRDNSPLHF. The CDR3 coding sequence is TGTGCCACCAGCAGAGACAGGGATAATTCACCCCTCCACTTT.

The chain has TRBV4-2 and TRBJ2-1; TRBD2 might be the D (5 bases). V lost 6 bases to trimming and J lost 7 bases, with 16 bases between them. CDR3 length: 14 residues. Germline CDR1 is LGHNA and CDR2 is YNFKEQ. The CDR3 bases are TGTGCCAGCAGGGACTTCAAGGTGGGTAATGAGCAGTTCTTC. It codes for CASRDFKVGNEQFF.

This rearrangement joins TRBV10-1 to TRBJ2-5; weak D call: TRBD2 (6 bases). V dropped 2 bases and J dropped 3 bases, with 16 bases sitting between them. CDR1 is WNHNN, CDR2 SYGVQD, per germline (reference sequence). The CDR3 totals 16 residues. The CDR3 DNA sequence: TGCGCCAGCAGTGAGATGGTGTGGCCGGGGGAAGAGACCCAGTACTTC. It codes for CASSEMVWPGEETQYF.

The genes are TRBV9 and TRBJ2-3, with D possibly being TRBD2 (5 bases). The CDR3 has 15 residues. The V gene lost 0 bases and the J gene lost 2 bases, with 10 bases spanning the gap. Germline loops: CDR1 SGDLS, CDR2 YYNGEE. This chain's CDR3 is CASSVGPGNTDTQYF. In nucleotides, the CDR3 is TGTGCCAGCAGCGTAGGTCCGGGGAACACAGATACGCAGTATTTT.

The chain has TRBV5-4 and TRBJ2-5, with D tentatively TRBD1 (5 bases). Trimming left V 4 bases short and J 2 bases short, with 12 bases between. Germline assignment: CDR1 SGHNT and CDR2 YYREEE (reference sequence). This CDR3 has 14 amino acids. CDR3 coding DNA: TGTGCCAGCAGCGATACGCGACAGCAAGAGACCCAGTACTTC. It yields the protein CASSDTRQQETQYF.

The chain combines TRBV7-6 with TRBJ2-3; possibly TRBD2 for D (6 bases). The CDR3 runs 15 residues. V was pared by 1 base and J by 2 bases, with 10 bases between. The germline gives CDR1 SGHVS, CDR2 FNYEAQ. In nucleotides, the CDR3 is TGTGCCAGCAGCTTAGTAGCGGTGAACACAGATACGCAGTATTTT. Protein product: CASSLVAVNTDTQYF.

CDR3 in amino acids: CASSLALAGGGLPTDTQYF. CDR3 coding DNA: TGTGCCAGCAGCTTGGCCCTAGCGGGGGGGGGCCTCCCCACAGATACGCAGTATTTT. The chain has TRBV5-4 and TRBJ2-3, with 12 positions matching TRBD2. Trimming cost V 0 bases and J 2 bases; bases outside gene matches: 10. The V gene's germline CDR1 is SGHNT and CDR2 YYREEE (reference sequence). The length of the CDR3 is 19 residues.

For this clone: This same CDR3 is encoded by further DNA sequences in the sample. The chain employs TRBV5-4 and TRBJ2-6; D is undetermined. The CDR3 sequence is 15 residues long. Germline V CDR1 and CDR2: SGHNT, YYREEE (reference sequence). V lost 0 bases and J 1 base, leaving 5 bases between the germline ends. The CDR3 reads CASSLDSSGANVLTF. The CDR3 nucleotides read TGTGCCAGCAGCTTGGACAGTTCTGGGGCCAACGTCCTGACTTTC.

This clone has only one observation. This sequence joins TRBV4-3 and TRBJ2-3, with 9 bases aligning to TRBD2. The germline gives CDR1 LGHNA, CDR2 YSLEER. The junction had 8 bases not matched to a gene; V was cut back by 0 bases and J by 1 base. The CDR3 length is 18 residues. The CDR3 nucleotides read TGCGCCAGCAGCCAAGATCTTAGAGCGGGGGGCGGCACAGATACGCAGTATTTT. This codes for CASSQDLRAGGGTDTQYF.

The DNA of the CDR3 is TGTGCCAGCAGCCTGCGACTAGCGGGAGAAATAAATGAGCAGTTCTTC. Translating it yields CASSLRLAGEINEQFF. The rearrangement uses TRBV3-1 (or the pseudogene TRBV3-2) and TRBJ2-1; 12 bases map to TRBD2. The CDR3 runs to 16 residues. J was trimmed by 7 bases and V by 4 bases; bases with no gene match: 8. Germline values: CDR1 LGHDT, CDR2 YNNKEL (reference sequence).

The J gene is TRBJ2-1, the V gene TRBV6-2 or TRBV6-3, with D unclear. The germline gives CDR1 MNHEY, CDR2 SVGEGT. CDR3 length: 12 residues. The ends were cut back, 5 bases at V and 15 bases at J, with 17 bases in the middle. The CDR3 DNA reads TGTGCCAGCAGTACTCCCCTTAATTTAAGGTTCTTC. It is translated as CASSTPLNLRFF.

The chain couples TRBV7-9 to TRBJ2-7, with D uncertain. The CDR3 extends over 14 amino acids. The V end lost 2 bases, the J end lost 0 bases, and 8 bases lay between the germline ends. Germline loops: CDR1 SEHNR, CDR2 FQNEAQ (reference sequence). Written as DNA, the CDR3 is TGTGCCAGCAGCTTAAAGGCTAGCTCCTACGAGCAGTACTTC. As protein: CASSLKASSYEQYF.

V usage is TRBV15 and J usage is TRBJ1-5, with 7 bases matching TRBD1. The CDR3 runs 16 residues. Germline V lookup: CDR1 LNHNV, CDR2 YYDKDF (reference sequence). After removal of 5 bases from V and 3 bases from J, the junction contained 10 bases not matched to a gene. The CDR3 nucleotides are TGTGCCACCAGCCTGACAAGACAGGGCTACAATCAGCCCCAGCATTTT. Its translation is CATSLTRQGYNQPQHF.

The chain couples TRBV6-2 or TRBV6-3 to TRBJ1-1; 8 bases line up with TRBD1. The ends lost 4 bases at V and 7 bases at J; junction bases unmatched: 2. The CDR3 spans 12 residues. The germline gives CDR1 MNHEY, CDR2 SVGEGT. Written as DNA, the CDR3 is TGTGCCAGCAGTTCACAGGGGGTTGAAGCTTTCTTT. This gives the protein CASSSQGVEAFF.

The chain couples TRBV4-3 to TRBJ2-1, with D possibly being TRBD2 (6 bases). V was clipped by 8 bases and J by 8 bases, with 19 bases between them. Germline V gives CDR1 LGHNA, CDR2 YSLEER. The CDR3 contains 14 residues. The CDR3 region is CASRSGSERDEQFF. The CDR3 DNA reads TGCGCCAGCCGATCCGGGAGTGAAAGAGATGAGCAGTTCTTC.

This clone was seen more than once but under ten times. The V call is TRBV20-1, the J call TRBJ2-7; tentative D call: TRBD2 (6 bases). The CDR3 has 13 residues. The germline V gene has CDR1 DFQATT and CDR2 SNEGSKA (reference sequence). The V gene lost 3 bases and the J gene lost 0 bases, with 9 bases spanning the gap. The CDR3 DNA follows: TGCAGTGCTAGTGACGGGAGCTCCTACGAGCAGTACTTC. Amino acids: CSASDGSSYEQYF.

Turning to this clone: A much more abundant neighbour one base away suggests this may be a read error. Here the CDR3 reads CASSLGVNTEAFF. CDR3 DNA sequence: TGTGCCAGCAGCTTAGGAGTGAACACTGAAGCTTTCTTT. V usage is TRBV11-2 and J usage is TRBJ1-1; D is unclear. Germline CDR1 and CDR2: SGHAT and FQNNGV. This CDR3 contains 13 residues. V was clipped by 1 base and J by 0 bases, with 3 bases between them.

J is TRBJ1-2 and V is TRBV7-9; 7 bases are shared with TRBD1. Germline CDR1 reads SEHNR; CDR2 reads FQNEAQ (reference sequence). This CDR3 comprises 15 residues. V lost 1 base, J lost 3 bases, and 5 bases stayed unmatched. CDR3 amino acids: CASSLGQGRDYGYTF. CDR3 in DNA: TGTGCCAGCAGCTTAGGACAGGGAAGGGACTATGGCTACACCTTC.

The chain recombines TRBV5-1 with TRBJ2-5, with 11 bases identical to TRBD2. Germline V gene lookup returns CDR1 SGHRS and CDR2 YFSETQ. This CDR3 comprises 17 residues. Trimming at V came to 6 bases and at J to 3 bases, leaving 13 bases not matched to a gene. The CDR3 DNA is TGCGCCAGCATCGCGGCTAGCGGGGGGCCGATTAAAGAGACCCAGTACTTC. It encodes CASIAASGGPIKETQYF.

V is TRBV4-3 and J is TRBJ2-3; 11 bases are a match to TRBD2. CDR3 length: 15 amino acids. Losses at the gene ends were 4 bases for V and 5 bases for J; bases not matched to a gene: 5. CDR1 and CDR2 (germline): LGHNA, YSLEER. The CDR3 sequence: CASSLAGGLGDTQYF. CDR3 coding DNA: TGCGCCAGCAGCCTAGCGGGGGGGCTAGGAGATACGCAGTATTTT.

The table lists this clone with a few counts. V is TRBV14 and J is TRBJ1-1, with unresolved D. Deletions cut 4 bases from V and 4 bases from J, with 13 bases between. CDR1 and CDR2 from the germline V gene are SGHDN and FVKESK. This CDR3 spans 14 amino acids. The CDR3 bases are TGTGCCAGCAGCCCTCAAATAACAGCCACTGAAGCTTTCTTT. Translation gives CASSPQITATEAFF.

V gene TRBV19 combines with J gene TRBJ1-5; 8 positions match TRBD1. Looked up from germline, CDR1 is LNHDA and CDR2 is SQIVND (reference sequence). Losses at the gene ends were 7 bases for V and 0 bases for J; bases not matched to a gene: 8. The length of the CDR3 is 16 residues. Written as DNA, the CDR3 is TGTGCCAGTACCGCTCGACAGGGGTATAGCAATCAGCCCCAGCATTTT. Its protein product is CASTARQGYSNQPQHF.

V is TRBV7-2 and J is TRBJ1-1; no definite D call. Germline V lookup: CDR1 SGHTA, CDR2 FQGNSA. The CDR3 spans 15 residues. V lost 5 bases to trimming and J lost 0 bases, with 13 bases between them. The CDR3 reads CASSPPEIMNTEAFF. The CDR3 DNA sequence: TGTGCCAGCAGCCCGCCTGAGATTATGAACACTGAAGCTTTCTTT.

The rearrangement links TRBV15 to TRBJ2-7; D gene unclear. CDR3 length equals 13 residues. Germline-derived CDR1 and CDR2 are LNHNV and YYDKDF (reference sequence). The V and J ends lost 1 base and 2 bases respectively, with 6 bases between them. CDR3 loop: CATSRVGPYEQYV. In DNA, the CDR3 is TGTGCCACCAGCAGAGTTGGGCCCTACGAGCAGTACGTC.

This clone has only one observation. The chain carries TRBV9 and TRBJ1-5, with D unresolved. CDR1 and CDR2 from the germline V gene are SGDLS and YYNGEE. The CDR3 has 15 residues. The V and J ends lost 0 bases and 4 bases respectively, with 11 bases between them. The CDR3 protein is CASSVGVGENQPQHF. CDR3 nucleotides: TGTGCCAGCAGCGTAGGTGTCGGAGAGAATCAGCCCCAGCATTTT.

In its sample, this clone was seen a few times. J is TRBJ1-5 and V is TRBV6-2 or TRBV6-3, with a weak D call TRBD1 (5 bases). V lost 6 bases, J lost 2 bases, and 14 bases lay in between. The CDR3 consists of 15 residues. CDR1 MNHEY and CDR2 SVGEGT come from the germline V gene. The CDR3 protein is CASSRQHSGNQPQHF. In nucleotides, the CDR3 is TGTGCCAGCAGCCGACAGCACAGTGGCAATCAGCCCCAGCATTTT.